A single sample gave rise to the 9 T cell receptor beta chains below, sequenced in a study of blood T cell repertoires in COVID-19. Profiling relied on immunoSEQ multiplex PCR, and the TCRdb table lists in-frame clones only, not all of them. Seen here are around 94,000 clones, 87% observed once, and the top ten hold around 2%. The sample was peripheral blood. Every receptor here comes from a man aged 50 to 59 with active COVID-19.

V and J are TRBV5-1 and TRBJ1-1; D is perhaps TRBD1 (6 bases). Germline lookup yields CDR1 SGHRS and CDR2 YFSETQ. The CDR3 spans 15 residues. The V and J ends lost 0 bases and 3 bases respectively, with 12 bases between them. The DNA of the CDR3 is TGCGCCAGCAGCTTGGGGCACAGGGATTACACTGAAGCTTTCTTT. Translating gives CASSLGHRDYTEAFF.

This chain links TRBV13 with TRBJ2-7, with a weak D call TRBD2 (6 bases). V lost 5 bases, J lost 6 bases, and 20 bases lay in between. Germline CDR1 is PRHDT and CDR2 is FYEKMQ (reference sequence). The length of the CDR3 is 15 residues. The CDR3 DNA reads as TGTGCCAGCAGCCCCCGTCCCGGAGGGGACGGCGAGCAGTACTTC. It yields the protein CASSPRPGGDGEQYF. The whole variable domain, filled in from reference TRBV13 and TRBJ2-7, reads AAGVIQSPRHLIKEKRETATLKCYPIPRHDTVYWYQQGPGQDPQFLISFYEKMQSDKGSIPDRFSAQQFSDYHSELNMSSLELGDSALYFCASSPRPGGDGEQYFGPGTRLTVT.

This rearrangement joins TRBV19 to TRBJ1-1; 10 bases are a match to TRBD1. CDR1 is LNHDA and CDR2 is SQIVND in the germline V gene (reference sequence). The CDR3 spans 19 residues. V shed 9 bases, J shed 2 bases, and the junction held 21 bases outside the gene matches. The DNA for the CDR3 is TGTGCCAGCCATAACCGTCCGACAGGGGGCAGACCGATCAACACTGAAGCTTTCTTT. Translated: CASHNRPTGGRPINTEAFF.

The chain uses TRBV29-1 and TRBJ1-1; D uncertain. V was trimmed by 2 bases and J by 3 bases, leaving 10 bases between them. Germline CDR1 reads SQVTM; CDR2 reads ANQGSEA. This CDR3 is 13 amino acids long. This CDR3 reads CSVERRMYTEAFF. CDR3 nucleotides: TGCAGCGTTGAACGGAGGATGTACACTGAAGCTTTCTTT.

This chain joins TRBV18 and TRBJ1-2, with D perhaps matching TRBD1 (6 bases). The length of the CDR3 is 13 residues. CDR1 and CDR2 (germline): KGHSH, LQKENI. The V end lost 2 bases, the J end lost 3 bases, and 7 bases lay between the germline ends. CDR3 DNA sequence: TGTGCCAGCTCACCAGGGGGCGACTATGGCTACACCTTC. Protein: CASSPGGDYGYTF.

A few counts support this clone. The gene calls are TRBV7-2 and TRBJ2-7; the D gene is possibly TRBD1 (6 bases). Per germline, CDR1 SGHTA and CDR2 FQGNSA. The ends were cut back, 1 base at V and 6 bases at J, with 13 bases in the middle. The CDR3 is 14 amino acids. CDR3 residues: CASSLGPRDIEQYF. The DNA of the CDR3 is TGTGCCAGCAGCTTAGGCCCCCGGGACATCGAGCAGTACTTC.

The V and J genes are TRBV7-6 and TRBJ1-1; D perhaps matches TRBD1 (5 bases). The CDR3 sequence is 15 residues long. The V end lost 5 bases, the J end lost 4 bases, and 17 bases lay between the germline ends. Per germline, CDR1 SGHVS and CDR2 FNYEAQ. CDR3 region: CASSPGQPGGTEAFF. CDR3 in DNA: TGTGCCAGCAGCCCCGGGCAGCCGGGGGGCACTGAAGCTTTCTTT.

The V gene is TRBV4-2, the J gene TRBJ2-2; TRBD2 aligns across 7 bases. Trimming took 0 bases from V and 4 from J; bases not matched to a gene: 8. The CDR3 has 17 amino acids. Germline CDR1 reads LGHNA; CDR2 reads YNFKEQ. The CDR3 nucleotides are TGTGCCAGCAGCCAAGAGGCGGCGGGGGTGGTCACCGGGGAGCTGTTTTTT. It specifies CASSQEAAGVVTGELFF.

The chain links TRBV21-1 to TRBJ2-7; the listed D gene, TRBD1, was not tested against the DNA. TRBV21-1 corresponds to a pseudogene. This CDR3 has 16 amino acids. CDR3: CASSTKPGFPTFEQYF. The CDR3 nucleotides read TGTGCCAGCAGCACTAAACCAGGATTTCCTACGTTTGAGCAGTACTTC.